These 7 T cell receptor beta chains came from one sample sequenced in a study of blood T cell repertoires in COVID-19. Data came from immunoSEQ multiplex PCR; TCRdb stores just in-frame clones and leaves some out. The repertoire consists of around 260,000 clones, with around 90% occurring once and the leading ten covering 0.94%. Sequencing used peripheral blood. The receptors shown here come from a middle-aged woman who had recovered from COVID-19.

V gene TRBV7-9 combines with J gene TRBJ2-5; 10 nucleotides line up with TRBD2. The CDR3 spans 15 residues. J lost 5 bases, V lost 5 bases, and 8 bases had no gene match. Looked up from germline, CDR1 is SEHNR and CDR2 is FQNEAQ (reference sequence). CDR3 nucleotide sequence: TGTGCCAGCAGCCCAATAGCGGGAGGTAGGGAGACCCAGTACTTC. Translation: CASSPIAGGRETQYF.

The rearrangement joins TRBV7-3 to TRBJ2-7, with 7 nucleotides matching TRBD2. The CDR3 length is 15 residues. Trimming took 1 base from V and 3 from J; bases not matched to a gene: 6. Germline V gene sequence: CDR1 SGHTA, CDR2 FQGTGA. CDR3 sequence reads: CASSLISGGSYEQYF. DNA of the CDR3: TGTGCCAGCAGCTTAATCTCCGGCGGGAGCTACGAGCAGTACTTC.

This clone showed up just a few times. This chain joins TRBV18 and TRBJ2-5, with D possibly matching TRBD2 (5 bases). V lost 0 bases and J lost 3, with 8 bases in between. The germline V gene encodes CDR1 KGHSH and CDR2 LQKENI. This CDR3 spans 14 amino acids. CDR3 nucleotide sequence: TGTGCCAGCTCACCACCCGGGGTTGAAGAGACCCAGTACTTC. Its protein product is CASSPPGVEETQYF.

The genes are TRBV30 and TRBJ1-5, with TRBD1 matching over 8 bases. The germline CDR1 and CDR2 sequences are GTSNPN and SVGIG (reference sequence). The CDR3 is 14 residues long. With V trimmed by 3 bases and J by 2 bases, 3 bases remained unmatched. The CDR3 sequence: CAWSDRGRNQPQHF. In DNA, the CDR3 is TGTGCCTGGAGCGACAGGGGACGCAATCAGCCCCAGCATTTT.

This clone was found once. The gene calls are TRBV28 and TRBJ1-3; no clear D. This CDR3 has 17 amino acids. V lost 4 bases to trimming and J lost 0 bases, with 16 bases between them. CDR1 and CDR2 from the germline V gene are MDHEN and SYDVKM. This CDR3 is CASSSLREAYSGNTIYF. The DNA for the CDR3 is TGTGCCAGCAGTTCCCTGCGGGAGGCCTACTCTGGAAACACCATATATTTT.

The gene calls are TRBV9 and TRBJ1-4; 8 bases are shared with TRBD1. Germline V lookup: CDR1 SGDLS, CDR2 YYNGEE. V shed 3 bases, J shed 0 bases, and the junction held 1 base outside the gene matches. The CDR3 loop spans 15 amino acids. As DNA, the CDR3 is TGTGCCAGCAGCGGGACAGGGACAACTAATGAAAAACTGTTTTTT. This codes for CASSGTGTTNEKLFF.

J is TRBJ1-6 and V is TRBV19, with D maybe TRBD1 (5 bases). V was shortened by 3 bases and J by 10 bases, with 13 bases between the two germline ends. The germline gives CDR1 LNHDA, CDR2 SQIVND (reference sequence). The CDR3 spans 14 residues. CDR3 region: CASSMGGEVSPLHF. As DNA, the CDR3 is TGTGCCAGTAGTATGGGAGGGGAAGTCTCACCCCTCCACTTT.